Presented here are 32 T cell receptor beta chains from one specimen sequenced in a study of CD8 T cells in ankylosing spondylitis. Each CDR3 protein gets one entry after TCRdb re-called the 5' RACE reads with MiXCR. Of approximately 220,000 distinct CDR3 sequences listed, about 17% were seen once; the top ten hold about 44%. Whole-study findings and limits: Made up of eight highly homologous variants, a TCR beta motif appeared characteristic of ankylosing spondylitis blood.

The antigens of these receptors remain unknown. Material: blood, either unsorted or a sorted T cell fraction (not recorded which). These receptors came from a male donor with ankylosing spondylitis.

The chain couples TRBV7-2 to TRBJ2-7; weak D call: TRBD2 (6 bases). The V gene lost 1 base and the J gene lost 3 bases, with 13 bases spanning the gap. Germline V gene sequence: CDR1 SGHTA, CDR2 FQGNSA. The CDR3 runs 15 residues. The DNA of the CDR3 is TGTGCCAGCAGCTTAGGCCCTGGGACTGACTACGAGCAGTACTTC. It encodes CASSLGPGTDYEQYF.

This clonotype was recorded many times. This chain connects TRBV12-3 or TRBV12-4 to TRBJ1-1; D possibly corresponds to TRBD1 (6 bases). The CDR3 has 16 amino acids. V lost 8 bases, J lost 4 bases, and 23 bases lay in between. CDR3 amino acids: CASSFTGTNIVTEAFF. The CDR3 DNA sequence: TGTGCCAGCTCCTTTACCGGGACAAATATAGTCACTGAAGCTTTCTTT.

The genes are TRBV7-9 and TRBJ2-5; D is possibly TRBD1 or TRBD2 (5 bases each). The CDR3 sequence is 14 residues long. Germline lookup yields CDR1 SEHNR and CDR2 FQNEAQ (reference sequence). The V and J ends lost 5 bases and 5 bases respectively, with 15 bases between them. CDR3 bases: TGTGCCAGCAGCCTTCGGGACCTGGGGGAGACCCAGTACTTC. Its translation is CASSLRDLGETQYF.

V is TRBV29-1 and J is TRBJ2-7; 9 bases line up with TRBD2. The CDR3 is 13 residues long. With 8 bases clipped from V and 1 base from J, the junction kept 6 bases outside the gene matches. CDR1 and CDR2 from the germline V gene are SQVTM and ANQGSEA. As DNA, the CDR3 is TGCAGCATCTTAGCGGGAGCATCCTACGAGCAGTACTTC. Residues: CSILAGASYEQYF.

This clonotype was detected many times. J is TRBJ1-5 and V is TRBV15, with no clear D. V was pared by 5 bases and J by 0 bases, with 11 bases between. This CDR3 is 15 amino acids long. Germline-derived CDR1 and CDR2 are LNHNV and YYDKDF (reference sequence). The CDR3 bases are TGTGCCACCAGCTGGGTAACGAATAGCAATCAGCCCCAGCATTTT. This codes for CATSWVTNSNQPQHF.

A few counts support this clonotype. This chain joins TRBV20-1 and TRBJ2-1; D possibly corresponds to TRBD2 (5 bases). Germline CDR1 and CDR2: DFQATT and SNEGSKA (reference sequence). Trimming took 3 bases from V and 1 from J, leaving 7 bases between them. This CDR3 comprises 13 residues. The CDR3, as DNA: TGCAGTGCTAGCCCGGGGTCCTACAATGAGCAGTTCTTC. Translated: CSASPGSYNEQFF.

Here the CDR3 DNA reads TGTGCCAGCAGAGAGACAGGGGAATTCGAGCAGTACTTC. It yields the protein CASRETGEFEQYF. The chain joins TRBV2 to TRBJ2-7; 8 bases line up with TRBD1. CDR3 length equals 13 residues. The junction had 7 bases not matched to a gene; V was cut back by 6 bases and J by 6 bases. Germline loops: CDR1 SNHLY, CDR2 FYNNEI.

The chain has TRBV7-2 and TRBJ1-2, with D perhaps matching TRBD1 (5 bases). This CDR3 has 13 residues. Germline-derived CDR1 and CDR2 are SGHTA and FQGNSA. Trimming stripped 6 bases from V and 8 bases from J, with 16 bases between. As DNA, the CDR3 is TGTGCCAGCAGTCCATGGGGGAGGCAGGGCTACACCTTC. Protein product: CASSPWGRQGYTF.

A few counts support this clonotype. This sequence joins TRBV2 and TRBJ2-2; 8 nucleotides agree with TRBD1. The CDR3 is 15 residues long. V lost 1 base, J lost 6 bases, and 4 bases stayed unmatched. Looked up from germline, CDR1 is SNHLY and CDR2 is FYNNEI. CDR3 region: CASSEGTGYPGELFF. The DNA for the CDR3 is TGTGCCAGCAGTGAAGGGACAGGGTACCCCGGGGAGCTGTTTTTT.

This clonotype was recorded a few times. V and J are TRBV7-9 and TRBJ2-7; 8 bases align to TRBD2. CDR3 length: 16 residues. Germline values: CDR1 SEHNR, CDR2 FQNEAQ (reference sequence). Trimming took 4 bases from V and 2 from J; bases not matched to a gene: 10. The CDR3 loop reads CASSYTSGSITYEQYF. CDR3 sequence (DNA): TGTGCCAGCAGCTATACCAGCGGGAGTATTACCTACGAGCAGTACTTC.

This clonotype was found a few times. The chain joins TRBV30 to TRBJ1-6; the match to TRBD1 covers 7 bases. Germline V lookup: CDR1 GTSNPN, CDR2 SVGIG (reference sequence). J lost 7 bases, V lost 3 bases, and 3 bases had no gene match. The CDR3 loop spans 13 amino acids. The CDR3 loop is CAWSSGGNSPLHF. As DNA, the CDR3 is TGTGCCTGGAGCTCAGGGGGAAATTCACCCCTCCACTTT.

The V and J genes are TRBV27 and TRBJ2-7, with 9 bases aligning to TRBD2. The germline V gene encodes CDR1 MNHEY and CDR2 SMNVEV (reference sequence). The CDR3 consists of 16 residues. The V segment lost 6 bases and the J segment 3 bases; nucleotides outside the gene matches: 12. The CDR3 is CASSQLSGRDFYEQYF. In nucleotides, the CDR3 is TGTGCCAGCAGCCAACTTAGCGGGAGAGACTTCTACGAGCAGTACTTC.

The genes are TRBV27 and TRBJ1-1; D gene ambiguous. The CDR3 spans 13 residues. V was trimmed by 2 bases and J by 8 bases, leaving 12 bases between them. Germline values: CDR1 MNHEY, CDR2 SMNVEV (reference sequence). The CDR3 bases are TGTGCCAGCAGTTTAGGGTCCGGGCTGGAAGCTTTCTTT. It specifies CASSLGSGLEAFF.

This clonotype was counted between two and nine times. The chain employs TRBV7-9 and TRBJ1-2; a possible D gene is TRBD1 (6 bases). Trimming left V 1 base short and J 11 bases short, with 11 bases between. The CDR3 runs 12 residues. The germline CDR1 and CDR2 sequences are SEHNR and FQNEAQ (reference sequence). The CDR3 reads CASSLEGQLYTF. CDR3 nucleotides: TGTGCCAGCAGCTTAGAAGGACAGTTATACACCTTC.

This chain links TRBV4-1 with TRBJ1-1; maybe TRBD1 (5 bases). The CDR3 covers 15 residues. Trimming left V 1 base short and J 3 bases short, with 12 bases between. CDR1 and CDR2 (germline): MGHRA, YSYEKL. The CDR3, as DNA: TGCGCCAGCAGCCAAGTCTTAGGGGAGGACACTGAAGCTTTCTTT. Translating it yields CASSQVLGEDTEAFF.

This clonotype occurred a few times. The chain uses TRBV20-1 and TRBJ2-7; 11 bases align to TRBD1. Germline CDR1 and CDR2: DFQATT and SNEGSKA (reference sequence). The CDR3 is made up of 13 amino acids. V was clipped by 3 bases and J by 4 bases; unmatched bases: 2. The CDR3 protein is CSARDRGRYEQYF. The CDR3 region has the DNA TGCAGTGCTAGGGACAGGGGGCGGTACGAGCAGTACTTC.

The chain carries TRBV4-3 and TRBJ2-1; 12 bases are a match to TRBD2. Per the germline V gene, CDR1 is LGHNA and CDR2 is YSLEER. This CDR3 spans 16 amino acids. After removal of 5 bases from V and 5 bases from J, the junction contained 7 bases not matched to a gene. The CDR3 is CASSGLAGGQDNEQFF. For the CDR3, the DNA is TGCGCCAGCAGCGGGCTAGCGGGAGGGCAGGACAATGAGCAGTTCTTC.

This clonotype came up a few times. The chain employs TRBV28 and TRBJ2-5; TRBD1 might be the D (6 bases). With 2 bases removed from V and 1 base from J, the gap between germline ends came to 14 bases. The CDR3 loop spans 16 amino acids. Germline CDR1 is MDHEN and CDR2 is SYDVKM. CDR3 sequence (DNA): TGTGCCAGCAGTTTACGGCAGGGGTGGTTCCAAGAGACCCAGTACTTC. Protein sequence: CASSLRQGWFQETQYF.

The sample holds a few counts of this clonotype. V is TRBV27 and J is TRBJ2-7; D remains unclear. The germline V and J ends were trimmed by 6 bases and 6 bases, with 12 bases remaining between them. This CDR3 is built from 12 residues. Germline values: CDR1 MNHEY, CDR2 SMNVEV (reference sequence). The CDR3 is CASSSPKGEQYF. The CDR3 DNA reads as TGTGCCAGCAGCAGCCCGAAGGGCGAGCAGTACTTC.

The chain couples TRBV5-4 to TRBJ2-7, with D possibly TRBD2 on 7 matching bases. There are 17 residues in the CDR3. Deletions cut 0 bases from V and 0 bases from J, with 16 bases between. Germline CDR1 is SGHNT and CDR2 is YYREEE (reference sequence). CDR3 loop: CASSLEGGGLHSYEQYF. The CDR3 nucleotides are TGTGCCAGCAGCTTGGAGGGGGGGGGTCTGCACTCCTACGAGCAGTACTTC. The whole variable domain, filled in from reference TRBV5-4 and TRBJ2-7, reads ETGVTQSPTHLIKTRGQQVTLRCSSQSGHNTVSWYQQALGQGPQFIFQYYREEENGRGNFPPRFSGLQFPNYSSELNVNALELDDSALYLCASSLEGGGLHSYEQYFGPGTRLTVT.

The rearrangement uses TRBV4-1 and TRBJ2-1, with TRBD2 identical over 13 bases. After removal of 0 bases from V and 7 bases from J, the junction contained 9 bases not matched to a gene. The CDR3 totals 18 residues. Looked up from germline, CDR1 is MGHRA and CDR2 is YSYEKL. The CDR3 DNA reads TGCGCCAGCAGCCAAGAGGTCCCCGGGACTAGCGGGATTAATGAGCAGTTCTTC. This sequence encodes CASSQEVPGTSGINEQFF.

This clonotype has only a few counts. The chain joins TRBV24-1 to TRBJ2-5, with no clear D. CDR1 and CDR2 from the germline V gene are KGHDR and SFDVKD. The CDR3 has 13 amino acids. Between the trimmed V and J ends, which lost 5 bases and 2 bases, there was a span of 8 bases. The CDR3 loop is CATSVNIQETQYF. CDR3 coding DNA: TGTGCCACCAGTGTGAACATACAAGAGACCCAGTACTTC.

Comments on this clonotype: In this CDR3 the conserved last residue, phenylalanine or tryptophan, is missing, so a read error is likely. The chain employs TRBV7-9 and TRBJ2-7, with D possibly being TRBD2 (6 bases). Germline V gene data show CDR1 as SEHNR and CDR2 as FQNEAQ (reference sequence). The CDR3 consists of 12 residues. Trimming took off 6 bases at V and 6 bases at J, with 12 bases between the two ends. In DNA, the CDR3 is TGTGCCAGCAGTTCGGAGGGACTCGAGCAGTACATC. It yields the protein CASSSEGLEQYI.

The rearrangement links TRBV27 to TRBJ2-5; D remains unclear. In germline, CDR1 is MNHEY, CDR2 SMNVEV (reference sequence). Trimming pared 5 bases from V and 5 bases from J, leaving 15 bases between. The CDR3 extends over 14 amino acids. Written as DNA, the CDR3 is TGTGCCAGCAGTCCCTCTCGCCCGGTCGAGACCCAGTACTTC. Residues: CASSPSRPVETQYF.

The rearrangement joins TRBV4-1 to TRBJ2-7; D is tentatively TRBD1 or TRBD2 (5 bases each). The CDR3 extends over 14 amino acids. V lost 4 bases and J 1 base, leaving 11 bases between the germline ends. The germline V gene has CDR1 MGHRA and CDR2 YSYEKL. Here the CDR3 reads CASSLGPMSYEQYF. The CDR3 bases are TGCGCCAGCAGCCTGGGACCGATGTCCTACGAGCAGTACTTC.

This clonotype was counted only a few times. The rearrangement links TRBV2 to TRBJ2-7, with 7 bases identical to TRBD1. The V and J ends lost 5 bases and 6 bases, in that order; junction bases with no gene match: 16. Germline CDR1 is SNHLY and CDR2 is FYNNEI. CDR3 size: 16 residues. Here the CDR3 DNA reads TGTGCCAGCAGTCCTACCATCATGACAGGGATAGGCGAGCAGTACTTC. Its translation: CASSPTIMTGIGEQYF.

This sequence joins TRBV12-3 or TRBV12-4 and TRBJ2-3, with 9 positions matching TRBD2. The CDR3 is 15 residues long. V lost 5 bases and J lost 4; bases outside the gene matches: 7. This chain's CDR3 is CASSPGLALADTQYF. CDR3 sequence (DNA): TGTGCCAGCAGTCCGGGACTAGCCTTAGCAGATACGCAGTATTTT.

The chain links TRBV7-2 to TRBJ2-1, with a tentative D call TRBD1 (6 bases). This CDR3 is 18 amino acids long. Germline CDR1 and CDR2: SGHTA and FQGNSA. V shed 0 bases and J shed 0 bases, with 15 bases lying between them. The CDR3: CASSLALQGWGSYNEQFF. The CDR3 DNA reads as TGTGCCAGCAGCTTAGCATTACAGGGATGGGGCTCCTACAATGAGCAGTTCTTC.

About this clonotype itself: The CDR3 does not close with the conserved phenylalanine or tryptophan, likely indicating a read error. The V call is TRBV11-2, the J call TRBJ2-1, with no clear D. Trimming left V 7 bases short and J 8 bases short, with 9 bases between. There are 11 residues in the CDR3. The germline V gene has CDR1 SGHAT and CDR2 FQNNGV. CDR3 sequence reads: CASTDRDEQFL. In DNA, the CDR3 is TGTGCCAGCACGGATCGAGATGAGCAGTTCCTC.

Many counts were recorded for this clonotype. The chain is built from TRBV7-9 and TRBJ2-2; D gene uncertain. Germline V gene sequence: CDR1 SEHNR, CDR2 FQNEAQ (reference sequence). The CDR3 extends over 13 amino acids. The germline V and J ends were trimmed by 1 base and 6 bases, with 6 bases remaining between them. For the CDR3, the DNA is TGTGCCAGCAGCTTAGTAGGGCCCGGGGAGCTGTTTTTT. Its protein product is CASSLVGPGELFF.

The chain employs TRBV5-1 and TRBJ2-2, with D tentatively TRBD2 (6 bases). V dropped 2 bases and J dropped 5 bases, with 13 bases sitting between them. The germline gives CDR1 SGHRS, CDR2 YFSETQ. The CDR3 totals 15 residues. The CDR3 here is CASSFFAAGTGELFF. The CDR3 coding sequence is TGCGCCAGCAGCTTCTTCGCGGCGGGGACCGGGGAGCTGTTTTTT.

This clonotype has more than one count but fewer than ten. This chain joins TRBV7-2 and TRBJ2-1; maybe TRBD1 (5 bases). The V end lost 4 bases, the J end lost 6 bases, and 10 bases lay between the germline ends. The CDR3 loop spans 13 amino acids. In germline, CDR1 is SGHTA, CDR2 FQGNSA. The CDR3 DNA reads TGTGCCAGCAGCTCTCCAGGGTTCAATGAGCAGTTCTTC. Protein: CASSSPGFNEQFF.